This is a list of T cell receptor beta chains from one sample in a study of cytomegalovirus exposure and HLA in healthy donors. Generated by immunoSEQ multiplex PCR, the TCRdb table keeps only in-frame clones and is missing some. The table has about 150,000 clones, around 89% seen once; the top ten hold 2.5% to 3%. Material: PBMCs. Every receptor here comes from a man aged 18 to 29 in good health and CMV-seronegative. Both conserved end residues are part of each CDR3. The D gene is left open where the match is weak. Not all rows give a size; the values are once, few, many and, for expanded clones, a class.

D	size	length	V	J	DNA	CDR3
-	-	15	TRBV6-1	TRBJ1-4	TGTGCCAGCAGTTTGAACTTCGGGACTAATGAAAAACTGTTTTTT	CASSLNFGTNEKLFF
-	-	14	TRBV10-3	TRBJ2-7	TGTGCCATCAGACCAGGTGGGTCAGAGCTAACGGAGTACTTC	CAIRPGGSELTEYF
-	-	18	TRBV28	TRBJ2-5	TGTGCCAGCAGTTTTGGCCTCGGGGAATCAAGGGATGGGGAGACCCAGTACTTC	CASSFGLGESRDGETQYF
-	-	15	TRBV21-1	TRBJ1-3	TGTGCCAGCAGCTTTCAACAGGGGACTGGAAACACCATATATTTT	CASSFQQGTGNTIYF
-	-	15	TRBV5-1	TRBJ2-5	TGCGCCAGCAGCTTGGAGGCCGGGAAGCAAGAGACCCAGTACTTC	CASSLEAGKQETQYF
TRBD1	-	12	TRBV29-1	TRBJ1-1	TGCAGCGTTGCGGACAGGGTCACTGAAGCTTTCTTT	CSVADRVTEAFF
-	-	13	TRBV11-2	TRBJ2-7	TGTGCCAGCAGCCTCAGGGCTTCCTACGAGCAGTACTTC	CASSLRASYEQYF
-	-	14	TRBV5-1	TRBJ1-1	TGCGCCAGCAGCTATCTTGGGAGGGACACTGAAGCTTTCTTT	CASSYLGRDTEAFF
-	once	15	TRBV2	TRBJ1-2	TGTGCCAGCAGTGAGCAGGGGATAATGTCCTATGGCTACACCTTC	CASSEQGIMSYGYTF
-	-	13	TRBV4-1	TRBJ2-1	TGCGCCAGCAGCCAAGAACTTGACAATGAGCAGTTCTTC	CASSQELDNEQFF